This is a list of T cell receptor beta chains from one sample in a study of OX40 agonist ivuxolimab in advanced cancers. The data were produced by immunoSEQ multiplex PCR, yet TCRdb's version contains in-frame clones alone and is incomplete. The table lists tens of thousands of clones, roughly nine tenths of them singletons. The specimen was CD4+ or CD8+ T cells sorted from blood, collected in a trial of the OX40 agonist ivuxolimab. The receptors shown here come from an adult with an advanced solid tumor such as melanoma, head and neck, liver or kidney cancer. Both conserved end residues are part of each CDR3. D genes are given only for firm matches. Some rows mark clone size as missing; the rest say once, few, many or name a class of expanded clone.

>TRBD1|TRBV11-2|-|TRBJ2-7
TGTGCCAGCAGTTTACAGGGGGTCAACGAGCAGTACTTC
CASSLQGVNEQYF
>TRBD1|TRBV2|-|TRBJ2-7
TGTGCCAGCAGTGACACCGGGACAGGACTCTACGAGCAGTACTTC
CASSDTGTGLYEQYF
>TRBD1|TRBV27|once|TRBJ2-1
TGTGCCAGCAGTTTAGGTGGGGACAGCTCCTACAATGAGCAGTTCTTC
CASSLGGDSSYNEQFF
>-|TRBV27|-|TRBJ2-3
TGTGCCAGCAGTTTGGCCAACACAGATACGCAGTATTTT
CASSLANTDTQYF
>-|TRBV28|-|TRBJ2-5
TGTGCCAGCAGTTTCTTGGTAGGAACAGAGCAAGAGACCCAGTACTTC
CASSFLVGTEQETQYF
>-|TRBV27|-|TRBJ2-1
TGTGCCAGCAGTCTTTATACAGGGAAGCCAGGTGAGCAGTTCTTC
CASSLYTGKPGEQFF
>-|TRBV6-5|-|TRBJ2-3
TGTGCCAGCAGTCAGGACGGGACCCTCACAGATACGCAGTATTTT
CASSQDGTLTDTQYF
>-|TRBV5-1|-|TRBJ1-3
TGCGCCAGCAGCTCTGGACAGAGCTCTGGAAACACCATATATTTT
CASSSGQSSGNTIYF
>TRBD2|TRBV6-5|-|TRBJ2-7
TGTGCCAGCAGGGGTGGGACTAGTCGTTCCTACGAGCAGTACTTC
CASRGGTSRSYEQYF
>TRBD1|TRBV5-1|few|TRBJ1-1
TGCGCCAGCGGGACAGGGATTGAGAACACTGAAGCTTTCTTT
CASGTGIENTEAFF
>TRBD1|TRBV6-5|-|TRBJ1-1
TGTGCCAGCTCTTCAAGGGGGCCGGAAGCTTTCTTT
CASSSRGPEAFF
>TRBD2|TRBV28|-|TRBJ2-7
TGTGCCAGCAGTTTTGGGAGTATGGCTAGCGGGAGTTACGAGCAGTACTTC
CASSFGSMASGSYEQYF
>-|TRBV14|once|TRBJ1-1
TGTGCCAGCAGCCAACATAGCGGGGCCACTGAAGCTTTCTTT
CASSQHSGATEAFF
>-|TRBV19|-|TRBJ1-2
TGTGCCAGTAGTATAGAAGCAGGGTTAAACTATGGCTACACCTTC
CASSIEAGLNYGYTF
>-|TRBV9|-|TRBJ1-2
TGTGCCAGCAGCGTAGGGTCTGGTGGCTACACCTTC
CASSVGSGGYTF
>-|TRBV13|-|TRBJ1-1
TGTGCCAGCAGCTTAGGTACAGGAGTTAGCGAAGCTTTCTTT
CASSLGTGVSEAFF
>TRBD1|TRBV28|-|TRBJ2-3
TGTGCCAGCAGTTCCGGACAGGGCACAGATACGCAGTATTTT
CASSSGQGTDTQYF
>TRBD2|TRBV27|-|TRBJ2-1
TGTGCCAGCAGGTCGGGACTAGCGGGGTTATATGAGCAGTTCTTC
CASRSGLAGLYEQFF
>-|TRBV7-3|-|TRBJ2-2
TGTGCCAGCAGCTTTTGGAACACCGGGGAGCTGTTTTTT
CASSFWNTGELFF
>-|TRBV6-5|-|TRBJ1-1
TGTGCCAGCAGTTACACGACGAACACTGAAGCTTTCTTT
CASSYTTNTEAFF
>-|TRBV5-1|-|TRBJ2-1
TGCGCCAGCACCTTGGTTCCCGCGGACAATGAGCAGTTCTTC
CASTLVPADNEQFF
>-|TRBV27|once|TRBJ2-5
TGTGCCACCATGGACTGGCGAACGGAGACCCAGTACTTC
CATMDWRTETQYF
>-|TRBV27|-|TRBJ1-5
TGTGCCAGCAGTTGGTCGTCCGCCCAGCCCCAGCATTTT
CASSWSSAQPQHF
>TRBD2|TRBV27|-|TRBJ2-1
TGTGCCAGCAGTTCCCTTTTAGCGGGATATTACAATGAGCAGTTCTTC
CASSSLLAGYYNEQFF
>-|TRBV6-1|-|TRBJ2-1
TGTGCCAGCAGTGAAGGATCGGGCCCCCACAATGAGCAGTTCTTC
CASSEGSGPHNEQFF
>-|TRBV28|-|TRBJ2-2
TGTGCCAGCACCGAACTAGGTACCGGGGAGCTGTTTTTT
CASTELGTGELFF